Each of the 22 T cell receptor beta chains below was sequenced from the same sample in a study of blood T cell repertoires in COVID-19. Here immunoSEQ multiplex PCR was the method, and the copy in TCRdb shows in-frame clones only, minus some. The repertoire consists of roughly 200,000 clones, with about 82% occurring once and the leading ten covering more than 7.5%. Source material: PBMCs or T cells enriched from blood (not recorded which). The receptors here all came from a woman in her thirties who had recovered from COVID-19.

The rearrangement links TRBV28 to TRBJ2-7; 8 nucleotides line up with TRBD2. With V trimmed by 2 bases and J by 5 bases, 5 bases remained unmatched. Germline assignment: CDR1 MDHEN and CDR2 SYDVKM. This CDR3 region has 14 residues. CDR3 nucleotides: TGTGCCAGCAGTTTAGCGGGAGGTTGGAACGAGCAGTACTTC. It specifies CASSLAGGWNEQYF.

The V and J genes are TRBV11-2 and TRBJ1-2; D gene uncertain. Germline V gene lookup returns CDR1 SGHAT and CDR2 FQNNGV. The CDR3 is made up of 15 amino acids. V lost 5 bases and J 4 bases, leaving 17 bases between the germline ends. The CDR3 DNA sequence: TGTGCCAGCAGCCCAATGGCCACTGGGCTCTATGGCTACACCTTC. It encodes CASSPMATGLYGYTF.

The genes are TRBV7-2 and TRBJ1-3; 8 positions match TRBD1. V was pared by 1 base and J by 2 bases, with 1 base of the junction left unmatched. The CDR3 sequence is 15 residues long. Germline CDR1 reads SGHTA; CDR2 reads FQGNSA. CDR3 loop: CASSLDRGTGNTIYF. CDR3 sequence (DNA): TGTGCCAGCAGCTTAGACAGGGGGACTGGAAACACCATATATTTT.

V gene TRBV28 combines with J gene TRBJ1-2, with no clear D. Deletions cut 11 bases from V and 2 bases from J, with 6 bases between. The germline gives CDR1 MDHEN, CDR2 SYDVKM. The CDR3 covers 10 residues. In DNA, the CDR3 is TGTGCCGTAGAGAACTATGGCTACACCTTC. As protein: CAVENYGYTF.

The V gene is TRBV6-2 or TRBV6-3, the J gene TRBJ1-1, with TRBD1 matching 10 bases. CDR3 length: 14 residues. Germline V lookup: CDR1 MNHEY, CDR2 SVGEGT. After removal of 4 bases from V and 6 bases from J, the junction contained 5 bases not matched to a gene. CDR3 nucleotides: TGTGCCAGCAGTTCTGACAGGGGGCTGCCTGAAGCTTTCTTT. Protein product: CASSSDRGLPEAFF.

The J gene is TRBJ2-1, the V gene TRBV4-1, with 12 bases that match TRBD2. The CDR3 is 17 amino acids. The trim removed 2 bases at V and 7 bases at J, leaving 9 bases unmatched. The germline gives CDR1 MGHRA, CDR2 YSYEKL. The CDR3 DNA sequence: TGCGCCAGCAGCCAACTTTCCCCCGGGACTAGCGGGAATGAGCAGTTCTTC. This encodes CASSQLSPGTSGNEQFF.

This clone occurred once. The genes are TRBV27 and TRBJ2-5, with 15 bases fitting TRBD2. Per germline, CDR1 MNHEY and CDR2 SMNVEV (reference sequence). CDR3 length: 16 amino acids. Germline trimming cut 4 bases from V and 5 bases from J; bases unmatched to any gene: 5. CDR3 sequence reads: CASSSGLAGGIETQYF. CDR3 DNA sequence: TGTGCCAGCAGTTCGGGACTAGCGGGGGGTATCGAGACCCAGTACTTC.

The rearrangement links TRBV5-4 to TRBJ2-3, with 14 bases fitting TRBD2. Germline-derived CDR1 and CDR2 are SGHNT and YYREEE (reference sequence). The J segment lost 6 bases and the V segment lost 4 bases, leaving 10 bases of the junction unmatched. The CDR3 runs to 17 residues. The CDR3 coding sequence is TGTGCCAGCAGCCCACTAGGGACTAGCGGGAGACCTGATACGCAGTATTTT. It codes for CASSPLGTSGRPDTQYF.

The chain employs TRBV3-1 (or the pseudogene TRBV3-2) and TRBJ2-2; 13 bases line up with TRBD2. This CDR3 is built from 18 residues. Looked up from germline, CDR1 is LGHDT and CDR2 is YNNKEL (reference sequence). Trimming at V came to 7 bases and at J to 5 bases, leaving 13 bases not matched to a gene. The CDR3 loop is CASTTRLPGLAGTGELFF. The CDR3 DNA is TGTGCCAGCACCACCCGACTCCCGGGACTAGCGGGAACCGGGGAGCTGTTTTTT.

The chain is built from TRBV28 and TRBJ2-7; D possibly corresponds to TRBD1 (7 bases). Germline V lookup: CDR1 MDHEN, CDR2 SYDVKM. With 6 bases removed from V and 3 bases from J, the gap between germline ends came to 24 bases. The CDR3 is 17 residues long. The CDR3 is CASSWGDRGQDYYEQYF. CDR3 bases: TGTGCCAGCAGCTGGGGTGATAGAGGACAGGACTACTACGAGCAGTACTTC.

The rearrangement joins TRBV2 to TRBJ2-7, with 9 bases aligning to TRBD1. The CDR3 extends over 17 amino acids. The germline CDR1 and CDR2 sequences are SNHLY and FYNNEI. V shed 8 bases and J 0 bases; nucleotides not matched to a gene: 14. The CDR3 spells CASGRPGTGSSSYEQYF. CDR3 nucleotide sequence: TGTGCCAGCGGCCGCCCCGGGACAGGGTCTTCCTCCTACGAGCAGTACTTC. Based on the CDR3 plus reference TRBV2 and TRBJ2-7, the full variable domain is EPEVTQTPSHQVTQMGQEVILRCVPISNHLYFYWYRQILGQKVEFLVSFYNNEISEKSEIFDDQFSVERPDGSNFTLKIRSTKLEDSAMYFCASGRPGTGSSSYEQYFGPGTRLTVT.

The CDR3 region has the DNA TGCGCCAGCAGCCCCGGACTATTCTCCTACGAGCAGTACTTC. Its protein product is CASSPGLFSYEQYF. The rearrangement joins TRBV5-1 to TRBJ2-7; D is perhaps TRBD2 (6 bases). Trimming left V 4 bases short and J 0 bases short, with 11 bases between. Germline-derived CDR1 and CDR2 are SGHRS and YFSETQ. The CDR3 runs 14 residues.

Only one count was recorded for this clone. The chain uses TRBV4-2 and TRBJ2-1; TRBD2 might be the D (6 bases). The CDR3 contains 15 residues. The V end lost 0 bases, the J end lost 4 bases, and 10 bases lay between the germline ends. Germline V gives CDR1 LGHNA, CDR2 YNFKEQ. The CDR3, as DNA: TGTGCCAGCAGCCAAGATGCGGGAACATACAATGAGCAGTTCTTC. This sequence encodes CASSQDAGTYNEQFF.

The chain recombines TRBV29-1 with TRBJ2-7; maybe TRBD2 (5 bases). Germline lookup yields CDR1 SQVTM and CDR2 ANQGSEA. This CDR3 spans 12 amino acids. The V end was cut by 4 bases, the J end by 3 bases, with 10 bases between. Here the CDR3 DNA reads TGCAGCGTTGGTTACGGGAACTACGAGCAGTACTTC. Translated: CSVGYGNYEQYF.

This clone was picked up one time. A read error may account for a junction end that differs from germline. J is TRBJ2-7 and V is TRBV19, with TRBD1 matching over 9 bases. The germline V gene encodes CDR1 LNHDA and CDR2 SQIVND (reference sequence). This CDR3 contains 13 residues. The CDR3 DNA reads TGTGCCGGTAGCCGGGACAGGGACTACGAGCAGTACTTC. Translated, it gives CAGSRDRDYEQYF.

The gene calls are TRBV5-1 and TRBJ2-1; D unclear. V lost 0 bases and J lost 4, with 8 bases in between. CDR3 length equals 14 residues. Germline CDR1 is SGHRS and CDR2 is YFSETQ. CDR3 nucleotide sequence: TGCGCCAGCAGCTTGGTTCCCAGGTACAATGAGCAGTTCTTC. Encoded protein: CASSLVPRYNEQFF.

The V call is TRBV11-2, the J call TRBJ2-5; D unresolved. The CDR3 length is 11 residues. V lost 5 bases to trimming and J lost 1 base, with 2 bases between them. CDR1 and CDR2 (germline): SGHAT, FQNNGV. CDR3 protein: CASSRQETQYF. The CDR3 DNA follows: TGTGCCAGCAGCCGCCAAGAGACCCAGTACTTC.

The genes are TRBV14 and TRBJ2-5; 10 positions match TRBD1. J lost 5 bases, V lost 2 bases, and 11 bases had no gene match. CDR1 and CDR2 (germline): SGHDN, FVKESK. The CDR3 has 17 amino acids. The CDR3 is CASSQWLGQGIVETQYF. CDR3 in DNA: TGTGCCAGCAGCCAATGGTTGGGACAGGGGATTGTCGAGACCCAGTACTTC.

The J gene is TRBJ2-7, the V gene TRBV3-1 (or the pseudogene TRBV3-2); D gene uncertain. Deletions cut 8 bases from V and 5 bases from J, with 7 bases between. Germline values: CDR1 LGHDT, CDR2 YNNKEL (reference sequence). This CDR3 has 10 amino acids. CDR3 bases: TGTGCCAGCGTGTTAGACGAGCAGTACTTC. Translating gives CASVLDEQYF.

The chain employs TRBV28 and TRBJ1-6; D uncertain. The germline V and J ends were trimmed by 5 bases and 7 bases, with 18 bases remaining between them. In germline, CDR1 is MDHEN, CDR2 SYDVKM. The CDR3 has 16 amino acids. The CDR3 DNA reads TGTGCCAGCAGTAGTCCGCTTCCTGGCGGGAATTCACCCCTCCACTTT. Protein: CASSSPLPGGNSPLHF.

The chain employs TRBV14 and TRBJ1-1; 9 nucleotides line up with TRBD1. Germline V gene data show CDR1 as SGHDN and CDR2 as FVKESK. The trim removed 0 bases at V and 1 base at J, leaving 3 bases unmatched. The CDR3 contains 16 residues. The CDR3: CASSQEGTGRNTEAFF. Written as DNA, the CDR3 is TGTGCCAGCAGCCAAGAAGGGACAGGGAGGAACACTGAAGCTTTCTTT.

This chain connects TRBV6-6 to TRBJ1-5; D may be TRBD1 (6 bases). The germline V gene encodes CDR1 MNHNY and CDR2 SVGAGI (reference sequence). The CDR3 extends over 13 amino acids. V was clipped by 7 bases and J by 5 bases, with 12 bases between them. CDR3 nucleotide sequence: TGTGCCAGCACTAGGGGGGGCGATCAGCCCCAGCATTTT. It codes for CASTRGGDQPQHF.